This entry lists 7 T cell receptor beta chains sequenced from one sample in a study of cytomegalovirus exposure and HLA in healthy donors. In the PCR, 60 Vbeta and 13 Jbeta primers were used. Produced via immunoSEQ multiplex PCR; TCRdb's table is partial and in-frame only. The sample contains about 230,000 clones, 80% to 90% of which appear only once. The sequenced sample consisted of PBMCs. The receptors here all came from a girl aged 2 to 9 in good health and CMV-seronegative.

V usage is TRBV6-1 and J usage is TRBJ1-5; D is ambiguous. Germline CDR1 reads MNHNS; CDR2 reads SASEGT. CDR3 length: 15 amino acids. V was clipped by 4 bases and J by 5 bases, with 15 bases between them. The CDR3 here is CASSGGVRRDQPQHF. DNA for the CDR3: TGTGCCAGCAGTGGTGGGGTAAGGCGGGATCAGCCCCAGCATTTT.

The chain couples TRBV6-6 to TRBJ1-1; D gene unclear. CDR3 length: 13 residues. Between the trimmed V and J ends, which lost 4 bases and 1 base, there was a span of 7 bases. Germline V CDR1 and CDR2: MNHNY, SVGAGI (reference sequence). The CDR3 loop is CASSWGANTEAFF. CDR3 DNA: TGTGCCAGCAGTTGGGGAGCGAACACTGAAGCTTTCTTT.

The chain joins TRBV7-9 to TRBJ1-5; D is unclear. Trimming took 5 bases from V and 3 from J, leaving 14 bases between them. CDR3 length: 15 residues. The germline V gene has CDR1 SEHNR and CDR2 FQNEAQ (reference sequence). The CDR3 DNA follows: TGTGCCAGCAGCAGTCGTGAGGGATCCAATCAGCCCCAGCATTTT. Translated, it gives CASSSREGSNQPQHF.

V usage is TRBV7-9 and J usage is TRBJ2-3; 9 bases match TRBD2. The J segment lost 2 bases and the V segment lost 5 bases, leaving 8 bases of the junction unmatched. This CDR3 region has 16 residues. Germline V gives CDR1 SEHNR, CDR2 FQNEAQ (reference sequence). The CDR3: CASSGKTSGDTDTQYF. The CDR3 nucleotides read TGTGCCAGCAGCGGCAAGACTAGCGGTGACACAGATACGCAGTATTTT.

This clone was picked up one time. V usage is TRBV10-3 and J usage is TRBJ1-4, with a possible D match to TRBD1 (6 bases). CDR1 ENHRY and CDR2 SYGVKD come from the germline V gene. This CDR3 has 15 amino acids. V dropped 7 bases and J dropped 5 bases, with 17 bases sitting between them. The CDR3 region is CAITNYGQLNEKLFF. The CDR3 DNA follows: TGTGCCATCACCAACTATGGACAGTTGAATGAAAAACTGTTTTTT.

This sequence joins TRBV7-2 and TRBJ1-4; weak D call: TRBD1 (6 bases). Germline loops: CDR1 SGHTA, CDR2 FQGNSA. Trimming shortened V by 2 bases and J by 5 bases, and 12 bases separated the two germline ends. This CDR3 has 15 residues. The CDR3 region is CASSLTGGRNEKLFF. The CDR3 DNA is TGTGCCAGCAGCTTAACGGGGGGCAGGAATGAAAAACTGTTTTTT.

This clone was seen more than once but under ten times. The chain is built from TRBV6-6 and TRBJ1-1, with 8 bases identical to TRBD1. CDR1 and CDR2 (germline): MNHNY, SVGAGI (reference sequence). After removal of 6 bases from V and 2 bases from J, the junction contained 5 bases not matched to a gene. The length of the CDR3 is 14 residues. CDR3 nucleotide sequence: TGTGCCAGCAGCCAACAGGGGGTAAACACTGAAGCTTTCTTT. It yields the protein CASSQQGVNTEAFF.